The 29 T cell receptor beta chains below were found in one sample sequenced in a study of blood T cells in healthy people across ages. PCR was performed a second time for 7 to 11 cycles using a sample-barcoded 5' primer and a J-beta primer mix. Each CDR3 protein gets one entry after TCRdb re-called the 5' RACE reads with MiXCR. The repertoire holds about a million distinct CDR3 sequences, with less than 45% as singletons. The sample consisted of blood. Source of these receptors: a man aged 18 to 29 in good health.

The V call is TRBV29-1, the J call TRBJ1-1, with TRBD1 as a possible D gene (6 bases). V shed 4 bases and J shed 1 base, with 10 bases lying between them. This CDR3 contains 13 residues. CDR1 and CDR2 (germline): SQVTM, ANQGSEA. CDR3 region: CSVGTDANTEAFF. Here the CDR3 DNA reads TGCAGCGTTGGGACAGATGCGAACACTGAAGCTTTCTTT. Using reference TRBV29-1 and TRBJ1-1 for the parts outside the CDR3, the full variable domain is SAVISQKPSRDICQRGTSLTIQCQVDSQVTMMFWYRQQPGQSLTLIATANQGSEATYESGFVIDKFPISRPNLTFSTLTVSNMSPEDSSIYLCSVGTDANTEAFFGQGTRLTVV.

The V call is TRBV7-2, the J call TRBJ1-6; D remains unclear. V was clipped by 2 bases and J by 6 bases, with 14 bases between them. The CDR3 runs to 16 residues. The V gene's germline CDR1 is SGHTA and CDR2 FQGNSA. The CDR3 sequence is CASSLRSPGFNSPLHF. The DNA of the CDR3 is TGTGCCAGCAGCTTAAGGTCACCGGGCTTTAATTCACCCCTCCACTTT.

For the CDR3, the DNA is TGTGCCAGCAGCTTGCGTATGGGGTTCGAGAATGAGCAGTTCTTC. Protein product: CASSLRMGFENEQFF. The chain combines TRBV5-5 with TRBJ2-1; no definite D call. Germline values: CDR1 SGHKS, CDR2 YYEKEE (reference sequence). The germline V and J ends were trimmed by 1 base and 7 bases, with 15 bases remaining between them. The CDR3 has 15 amino acids.

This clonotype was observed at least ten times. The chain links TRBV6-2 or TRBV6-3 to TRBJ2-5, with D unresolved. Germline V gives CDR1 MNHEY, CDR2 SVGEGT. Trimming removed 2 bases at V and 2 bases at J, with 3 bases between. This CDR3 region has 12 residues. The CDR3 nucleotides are TGTGCCAGCAGTTACGGTCAAGAGACCCAGTACTTC. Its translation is CASSYGQETQYF.

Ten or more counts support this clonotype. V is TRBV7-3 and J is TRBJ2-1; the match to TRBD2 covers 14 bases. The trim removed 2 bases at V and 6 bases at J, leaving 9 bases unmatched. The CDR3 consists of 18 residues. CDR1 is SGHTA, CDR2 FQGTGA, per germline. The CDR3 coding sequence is TGTGCCAGCAGCTTAGTACCCTCTGGACTAGCGGGGGGCAATGAGCAGTTCTTC. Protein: CASSLVPSGLAGGNEQFF. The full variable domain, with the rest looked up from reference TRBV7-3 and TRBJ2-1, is GAGVSQTPSNKVTEKGKYVELRCDPISGHTALYWYRQSLGQGPEFLIYFQGTGAADDSGLPNDRFFAVRPEGSVSTLKIQRTERGDSAVYLCASSLVPSGLAGGNEQFFGPGTRLTVL.

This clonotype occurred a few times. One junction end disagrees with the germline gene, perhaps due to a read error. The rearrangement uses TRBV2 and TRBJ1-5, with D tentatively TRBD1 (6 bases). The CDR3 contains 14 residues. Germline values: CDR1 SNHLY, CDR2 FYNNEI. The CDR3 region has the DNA TGTGCCAGTAGTGAAAGGGGGGGGCGTCAGCCCCAGCATTTT. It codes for CASSERGGRQPQHF.

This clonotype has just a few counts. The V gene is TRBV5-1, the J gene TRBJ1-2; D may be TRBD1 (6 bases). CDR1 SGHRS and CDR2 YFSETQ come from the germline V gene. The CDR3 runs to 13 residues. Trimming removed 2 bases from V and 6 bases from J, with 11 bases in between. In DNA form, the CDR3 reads TGCGCCAGCAGCTTCAGGGGCAGAGATGGCTACACCTTC. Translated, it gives CASSFRGRDGYTF.

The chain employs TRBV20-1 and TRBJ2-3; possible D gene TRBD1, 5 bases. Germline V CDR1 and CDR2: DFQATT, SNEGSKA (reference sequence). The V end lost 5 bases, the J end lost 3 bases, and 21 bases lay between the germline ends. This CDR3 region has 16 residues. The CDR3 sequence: CSAARQGPMGTDTQYF. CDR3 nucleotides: TGCAGTGCTGCCCGCCAGGGCCCCATGGGTACAGATACGCAGTATTTT.

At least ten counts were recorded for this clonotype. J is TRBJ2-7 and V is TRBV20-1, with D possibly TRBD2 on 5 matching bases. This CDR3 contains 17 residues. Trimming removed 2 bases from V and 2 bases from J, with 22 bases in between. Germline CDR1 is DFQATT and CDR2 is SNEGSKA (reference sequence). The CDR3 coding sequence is TGCAGTGCTAGACGGGATAACCCCGGACTTGGGCCCTACGAGCAGTACTTC. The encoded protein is CSARRDNPGLGPYEQYF.

The CDR3 region is CASSPTMNNEQFF. CDR3 nucleotide sequence: TGCGCCAGCAGCCCTACTATGAACAATGAGCAGTTCTTC. The chain couples TRBV4-3 to TRBJ2-1; the D is unclear. CDR1 and CDR2 (germline): LGHNA, YSLEER. The CDR3 contains 13 residues. The germline V and J ends were trimmed by 4 bases and 5 bases, with 9 bases remaining between them.

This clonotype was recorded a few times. The CDR3 is CAISESGAGGYTF. The CDR3 coding sequence is TGTGCCATCAGTGAGTCGGGGGCCGGGGGCTACACCTTC. This sequence joins TRBV10-3 and TRBJ1-2; TRBD1 might be the D (6 bases). The V end lost 0 bases, the J end lost 8 bases, and 10 bases lay between the germline ends. This CDR3 is 13 amino acids long. Germline CDR1 ENHRY, CDR2 SYGVKD.

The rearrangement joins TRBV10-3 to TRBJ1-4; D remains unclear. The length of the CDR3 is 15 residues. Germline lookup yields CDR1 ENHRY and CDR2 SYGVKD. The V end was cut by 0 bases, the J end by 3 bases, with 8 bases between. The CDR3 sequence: CAISESPGANEKLFF. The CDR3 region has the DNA TGTGCCATCAGTGAGTCGCCGGGTGCTAATGAAAAACTGTTTTTT.

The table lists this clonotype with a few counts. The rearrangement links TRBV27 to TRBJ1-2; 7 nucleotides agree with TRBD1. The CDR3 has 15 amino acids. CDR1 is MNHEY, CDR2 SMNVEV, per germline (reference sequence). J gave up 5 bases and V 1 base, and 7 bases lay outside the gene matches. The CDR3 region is CASSLFRTGYYGYTF. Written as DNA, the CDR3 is TGTGCCAGCAGTTTATTCCGGACAGGCTATTATGGCTACACCTTC.

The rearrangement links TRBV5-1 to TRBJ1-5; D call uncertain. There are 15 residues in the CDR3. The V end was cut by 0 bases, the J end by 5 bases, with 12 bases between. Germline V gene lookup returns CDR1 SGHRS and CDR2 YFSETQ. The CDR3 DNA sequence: TGCGCCAGCAGCTTGGCCGGGCAGCTAGATCAGCCCCAGCATTTT. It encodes CASSLAGQLDQPQHF.

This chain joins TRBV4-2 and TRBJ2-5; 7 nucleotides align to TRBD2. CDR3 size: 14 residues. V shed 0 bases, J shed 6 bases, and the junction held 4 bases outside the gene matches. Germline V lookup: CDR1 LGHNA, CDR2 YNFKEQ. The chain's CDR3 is CASSQELAEKTQYF. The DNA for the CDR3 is TGTGCCAGCAGCCAAGAGCTAGCGGAAAAGACCCAGTACTTC.

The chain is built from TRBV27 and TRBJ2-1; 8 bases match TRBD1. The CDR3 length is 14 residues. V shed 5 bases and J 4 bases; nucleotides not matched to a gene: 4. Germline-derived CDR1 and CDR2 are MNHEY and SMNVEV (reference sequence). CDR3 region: CASSKTGVYNEQFF. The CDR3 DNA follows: TGTGCCAGCAGTAAGACAGGGGTATACAATGAGCAGTTCTTC.

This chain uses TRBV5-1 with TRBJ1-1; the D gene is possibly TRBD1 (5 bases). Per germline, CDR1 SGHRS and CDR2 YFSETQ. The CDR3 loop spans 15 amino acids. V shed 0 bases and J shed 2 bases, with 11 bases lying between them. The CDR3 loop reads CASSLEAGSNTEAFF. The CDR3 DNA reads TGCGCCAGCAGCTTGGAGGCAGGGAGTAACACTGAAGCTTTCTTT.

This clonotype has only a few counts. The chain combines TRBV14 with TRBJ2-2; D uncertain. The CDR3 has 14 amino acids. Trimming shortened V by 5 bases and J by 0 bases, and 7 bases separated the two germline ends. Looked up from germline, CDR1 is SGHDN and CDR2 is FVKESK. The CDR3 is CASSSVANTGELFF. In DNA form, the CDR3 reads TGTGCCAGCAGCAGCGTAGCGAACACCGGGGAGCTGTTTTTT.

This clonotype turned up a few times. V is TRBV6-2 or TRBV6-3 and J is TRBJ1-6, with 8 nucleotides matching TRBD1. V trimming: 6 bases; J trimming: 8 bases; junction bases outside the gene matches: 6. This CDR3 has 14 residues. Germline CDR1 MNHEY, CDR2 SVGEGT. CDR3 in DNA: TGTGCCAGCAGCGACAGGGGTATATATTCACCCCTCCACTTT. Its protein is CASSDRGIYSPLHF.

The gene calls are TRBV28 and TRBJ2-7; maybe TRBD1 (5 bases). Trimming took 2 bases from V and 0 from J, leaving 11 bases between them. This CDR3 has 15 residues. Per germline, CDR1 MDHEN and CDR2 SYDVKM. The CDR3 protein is CASSLPGHSSYEQYF. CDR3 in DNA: TGTGCCAGCAGTTTACCCGGACACAGCTCCTACGAGCAGTACTTC.

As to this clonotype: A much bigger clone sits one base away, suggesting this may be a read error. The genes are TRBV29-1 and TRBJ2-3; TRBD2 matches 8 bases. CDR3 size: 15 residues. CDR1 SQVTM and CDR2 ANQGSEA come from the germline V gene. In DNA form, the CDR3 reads TGCAGTAGTAAAGCGGGGGCGTTTGTCACAGATACGCAGTATTTT. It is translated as CSSKAGAFVTDTQYF.

DNA of the CDR3: TGTGCCAGCAGCTTAAGGGTGAATAGATTGATATATGAGCAGTTCTTC. Protein product: CASSLRVNRLIYEQFF. The chain couples TRBV7-2 to TRBJ2-1; D unresolved. In germline, CDR1 is SGHTA, CDR2 FQGNSA. The CDR3 is 16 amino acids. The germline V and J ends were trimmed by 2 bases and 8 bases, with 19 bases remaining between them. The whole variable domain, filled in from reference TRBV7-2 and TRBJ2-1, reads GAGVSQSPSNKVTEKGKDVELRCDPISGHTALYWYRQSLGQGLEFLIYFQGNSAPDKSGLPSDRFSAERTGGSVSTLTIQRTQQEDSAVYLCASSLRVNRLIYEQFFGPGTRLTVL.

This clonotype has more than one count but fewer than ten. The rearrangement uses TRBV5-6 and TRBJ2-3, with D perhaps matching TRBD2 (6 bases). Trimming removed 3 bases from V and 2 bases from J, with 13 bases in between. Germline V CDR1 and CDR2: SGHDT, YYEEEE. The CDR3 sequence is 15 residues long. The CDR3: CASSSVADPTDTQYF. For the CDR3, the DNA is TGTGCCAGCAGCTCCGTAGCGGATCCCACAGATACGCAGTATTTT.

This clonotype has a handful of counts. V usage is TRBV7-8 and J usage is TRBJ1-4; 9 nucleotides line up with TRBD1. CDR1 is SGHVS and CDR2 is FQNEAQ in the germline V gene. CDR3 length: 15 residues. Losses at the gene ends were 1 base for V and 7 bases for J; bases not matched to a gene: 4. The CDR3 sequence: CASSLGTGAGEKLFF. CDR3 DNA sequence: TGTGCCAGCAGCTTAGGGACAGGGGCTGGTGAAAAACTGTTTTTT.

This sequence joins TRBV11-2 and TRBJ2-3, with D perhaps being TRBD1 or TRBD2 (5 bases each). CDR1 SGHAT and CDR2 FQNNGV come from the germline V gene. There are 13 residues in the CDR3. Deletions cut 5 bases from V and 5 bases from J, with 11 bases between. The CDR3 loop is CASSPGAEDTQYF. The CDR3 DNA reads TGTGCCAGCAGCCCCGGGGCCGAAGATACGCAGTATTTT.

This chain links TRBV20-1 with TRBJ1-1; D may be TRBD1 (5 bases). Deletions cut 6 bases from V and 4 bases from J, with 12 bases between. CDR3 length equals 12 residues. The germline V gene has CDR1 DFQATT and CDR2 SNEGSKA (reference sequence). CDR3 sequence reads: CSAPQGITEAFF. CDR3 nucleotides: TGCAGTGCACCCCAGGGTATCACTGAAGCTTTCTTT.

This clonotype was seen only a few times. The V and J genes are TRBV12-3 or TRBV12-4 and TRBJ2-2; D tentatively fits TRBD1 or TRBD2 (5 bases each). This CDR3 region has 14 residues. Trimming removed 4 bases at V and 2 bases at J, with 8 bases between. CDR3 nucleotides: TGTGCCAGCAGTTCAGGGACCAACACCGGGGAGCTGTTTTTT. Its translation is CASSSGTNTGELFF.

The CDR3 nucleotides read TGCGCCAGCAGCCAAATGATCGGGGAAAAACTGTTTTTT. This translates into CASSQMIGEKLFF. The chain has TRBV4-1 and TRBJ1-4; unclear D gene. The CDR3 extends over 13 amino acids. V shed 2 bases and J shed 8 bases, with 9 bases lying between them. CDR1 is MGHRA, CDR2 YSYEKL, per germline.

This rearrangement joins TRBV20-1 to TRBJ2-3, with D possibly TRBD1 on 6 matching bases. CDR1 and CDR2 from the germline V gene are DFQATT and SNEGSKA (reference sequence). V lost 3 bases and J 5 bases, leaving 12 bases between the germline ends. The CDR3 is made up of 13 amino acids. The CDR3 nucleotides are TGCAGTGCTAGCCTGGGGGCCGAAGATACGCAGTATTTT. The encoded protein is CSASLGAEDTQYF.